This T cell receptor beta chain is drawn from a study of T cells after yellow fever vaccination. TCRdb analysed the 5' RACE reads with MiXCR anew, one entry per CDR3 protein. Among approximately 580,000 distinct CDR3 sequences listed, roughly a sixth were seen once. This clonotype was observed a few times. Germline V gives CDR1 SGHRS, CDR2 YFSETQ. V was pared by 4 bases and J by 1 base, with 13 bases of the junction left unmatched. The CDR3 consists of 17 residues. The genes are TRBV5-1 and TRBJ1-1, with 7 nucleotides matching TRBD1. The clonotype was recovered from a man younger than 35 who received the YFV17D yellow fever vaccine. The sample was PBMCs, taken 5 days after the first yellow fever vaccination. The CDR3 bases are TGCGCCAGCAGCCCTAGGGACAGACCAAAAGGGAACACTGAAGCTTTCTTT. Encoded protein: CASSPRDRPKGNTEAFF.